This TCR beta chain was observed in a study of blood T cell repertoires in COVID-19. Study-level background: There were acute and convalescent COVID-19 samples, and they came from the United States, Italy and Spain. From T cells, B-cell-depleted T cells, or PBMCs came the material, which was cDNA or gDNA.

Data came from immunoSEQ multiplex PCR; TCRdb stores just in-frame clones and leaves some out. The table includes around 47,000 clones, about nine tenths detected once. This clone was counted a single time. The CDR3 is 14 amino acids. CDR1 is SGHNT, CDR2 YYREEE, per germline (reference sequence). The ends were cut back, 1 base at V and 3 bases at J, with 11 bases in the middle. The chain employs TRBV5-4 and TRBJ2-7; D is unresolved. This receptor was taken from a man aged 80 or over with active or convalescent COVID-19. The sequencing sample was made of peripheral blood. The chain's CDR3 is CASSLFPRFYEQYF. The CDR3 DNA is TGTGCCAGCAGCTTGTTCCCTAGATTCTACGAGCAGTACTTC.